These 32 T cell receptor beta chains were sequenced from one sample in a study of T cell responses to AZD1222 COVID-19 vaccine. Profiled with immunoSEQ multiplex PCR; TCRdb holds only in-frame clones, not every one. The data show approximately 150,000 clones, 80% to 95% seen once. This specimen consisted of peripheral blood, obtained on day 0 of AZD1222 vaccination. The receptors shown here come from an adult in good health.

V is TRBV4-3 and J is TRBJ1-2, with 9 bases matching TRBD1. CDR1 and CDR2 from the germline V gene are LGHNA and YSLEER. The CDR3 runs 15 residues. The J segment lost 0 bases and the V segment lost 1 base, leaving 0 bases of the junction unmatched. The CDR3 loop is CASSQGTGANYGYTF. The DNA for the CDR3 is TGCGCCAGCAGCCAAGGGACAGGGGCTAACTATGGCTACACCTTC.

This chain uses TRBV27 with TRBJ2-7; 9 nucleotides line up with TRBD1. Germline V CDR1 and CDR2: MNHEY, SMNVEV (reference sequence). With V trimmed by 5 bases and J by 4 bases, 9 bases remained unmatched. CDR3 length: 15 residues. The CDR3 protein is CASSPTGTGTYEQYF. The CDR3 DNA sequence: TGTGCCAGCAGTCCCACCGGGACAGGGACTTACGAGCAGTACTTC.

V is TRBV6-5 and J is TRBJ1-2, with 8 bases lining up with TRBD1. CDR3 length equals 14 residues. With 2 bases clipped from V and 6 bases from J, the junction kept 5 bases outside the gene matches. CDR1 and CDR2 (germline): MNHEY, SVGAGI. CDR3 region: CASSYRTTGDGYTF. Here the CDR3 DNA reads TGTGCCAGCAGTTACAGAACGACAGGGGATGGCTACACCTTC.

The chain joins TRBV21-1 to TRBJ2-7; TRBD1, the table's D call, lacks a check against the DNA. TRBV21-1 is tagged as a pseudogene. This CDR3 is built from 19 residues. CDR3 sequence reads: CASSKYSTRVGQYSYEQYF. The CDR3 DNA sequence: TGTGCCAGCAGCAAATATTCCACCCGGGTAGGACAGTACTCCTACGAGCAGTACTTC.

This chain joins TRBV11-2 and TRBJ2-3; 12 bases fit TRBD2. Trimming took 5 bases from V and 5 from J; bases not matched to a gene: 5. Germline V gene data show CDR1 as SGHAT and CDR2 as FQNNGV. The CDR3 covers 15 residues. The CDR3 nucleotides read TGTGCCAGCAGCCTAGCGGGGGGGCCTGGAGATACGCAGTATTTT. It is translated as CASSLAGGPGDTQYF.

The chain joins TRBV4-2 to TRBJ2-7; 11 bases fit TRBD2. With 4 bases clipped from V and 2 bases from J, the junction kept 7 bases outside the gene matches. The CDR3 has 16 amino acids. Germline loops: CDR1 LGHNA, CDR2 YNFKEQ. Written as DNA, the CDR3 is TGTGCCAGCAGCCTCTTCGGGACTAGCGGCCCCTACGAGCAGTACTTC. Translating gives CASSLFGTSGPYEQYF.

The chain employs TRBV19 and TRBJ2-6; D is possibly TRBD1 or TRBD2 (5 bases each). The CDR3 spans 15 residues. The V gene lost 5 bases and the J gene lost 0 bases, with 8 bases spanning the gap. CDR1 is LNHDA, CDR2 SQIVND, per germline (reference sequence). The CDR3 reads CASSRDGSGANVLTF. The DNA for the CDR3 is TGTGCCAGTAGTCGGGACGGCTCTGGGGCCAACGTCCTGACTTTC.

The chain uses TRBV7-2 and TRBJ2-5; 9 positions match TRBD1. This CDR3 contains 16 residues. Germline CDR1 SGHTA, CDR2 FQGNSA. Trimming took 5 bases from V and 6 from J; bases not matched to a gene: 13. CDR3 loop: CASSPEGTGSMKTQYF. In nucleotides, the CDR3 is TGTGCCAGCAGCCCCGAGGGGACAGGGAGTATGAAGACCCAGTACTTC.

The V gene is TRBV20-1, the J gene TRBJ2-5, with 8 bases matching TRBD2. The V and J ends lost 3 bases and 3 bases, in that order; junction bases with no gene match: 12. The CDR3 has 16 amino acids. Germline CDR1 reads DFQATT; CDR2 reads SNEGSKA (reference sequence). CDR3 sequence reads: CSASHSGGLAEETQYF. For the CDR3, the DNA is TGCAGTGCTAGTCATTCGGGGGGGCTAGCAGAAGAGACCCAGTACTTC.

The chain links TRBV5-1 to TRBJ1-1; 10 positions match TRBD1. The CDR3 is made up of 14 amino acids. CDR1 and CDR2 from the germline V gene are SGHRS and YFSETQ. With V trimmed by 5 bases and J by 0 bases, 1 base remained unmatched. The CDR3 loop reads CASRDRGVNTEAFF. The CDR3 coding sequence is TGCGCCAGCAGGGACAGGGGGGTGAACACTGAAGCTTTCTTT.

This chain connects TRBV5-1 to TRBJ2-7, with 9 bases fitting TRBD2. The germline V gene has CDR1 SGHRS and CDR2 YFSETQ. The J segment lost 5 bases and the V segment lost 0 bases, leaving 12 bases of the junction unmatched. This CDR3 has 17 amino acids. The CDR3 coding sequence is TGCGCCAGCAGCTTGGCCGGTCTAGCGGGAAGGGACCACGAGCAGTACTTC. It is translated as CASSLAGLAGRDHEQYF.

This chain joins TRBV24-1 and TRBJ1-5; no clear D. Germline V gene lookup returns CDR1 KGHDR and CDR2 SFDVKD. The CDR3 has 15 residues. Trimming took 2 bases from V and 3 from J, leaving 10 bases between them. The CDR3: CATSDSGLHNQPQHF. CDR3 nucleotide sequence: TGTGCCACCAGTGATTCCGGGCTCCACAATCAGCCCCAGCATTTT.

This clone was counted only a few times. The genes are TRBV4-2 and TRBJ1-1; 8 nucleotides align to TRBD1. This CDR3 is 14 amino acids long. Germline loops: CDR1 LGHNA, CDR2 YNFKEQ. V shed 4 bases, J shed 5 bases, and the junction held 6 bases outside the gene matches. CDR3 DNA: TGTGCCAGCAGCCCCCAGGGGGCGGCGACTGAAGCTTTCTTT. It specifies CASSPQGAATEAFF.

V gene TRBV30 combines with J gene TRBJ2-2; 8 bases agree with TRBD1. The CDR3 spans 14 residues. Germline CDR1 reads GTSNPN; CDR2 reads SVGIG (reference sequence). Trimming at V came to 4 bases and at J to 4 bases, leaving 5 bases not matched to a gene. The CDR3: CAWTQGVPTGELFF. The CDR3, as DNA: TGTGCCTGGACACAGGGGGTTCCCACCGGGGAGCTGTTTTTT.

This chain uses TRBV18 with TRBJ1-1; D is perhaps TRBD1 (5 bases). This CDR3 is 11 amino acids long. V lost 6 bases to trimming and J lost 8 bases, with 10 bases between them. Per germline, CDR1 KGHSH and CDR2 LQKENI. The CDR3 loop reads CASSGGGEAFF. CDR3 in DNA: TGTGCCAGCTCCGGGGGGGGAGAAGCTTTCTTT.

This chain links TRBV10-2 with TRBJ2-3; the D gene could be TRBD1 or TRBD2 (5 bases each). Germline lookup yields CDR1 WSHSY and CDR2 SAAADI. Trimming shortened V by 10 bases and J by 0 bases, and 26 bases separated the two germline ends. CDR3 length equals 18 residues. The CDR3 nucleotides read TGCGCCATTCCCCTCGGGGCAGATATTTTCGGGAGCACAGATACGCAGTATTTT. Its protein is CAIPLGADIFGSTDTQYF.

This clone has just one count. The gene calls are TRBV6-5 and TRBJ1-5, with 7 bases lining up with TRBD1. The CDR3 consists of 15 residues. Germline V gives CDR1 MNHEY, CDR2 SVGAGI. The V segment lost 2 bases and the J segment 8 bases; nucleotides outside the gene matches: 9. CDR3 bases: TGTGCCAGCAGTTACGAGCAGGGGGTTATCAAGCCCCAGCATTTT. Its protein is CASSYEQGVIKPQHF.

The chain combines TRBV4-2 with TRBJ1-5, with a tentative D call TRBD1 (6 bases). Germline loops: CDR1 LGHNA, CDR2 YNFKEQ. The CDR3 spans 14 residues. V lost 1 base, J lost 6 bases, and 10 bases lay in between. The CDR3 here is CASSQATGIQPQHF. As DNA, the CDR3 is TGTGCCAGCAGCCAAGCTACAGGGATTCAGCCCCAGCATTTT.

The count of this clone is one. CDR3 nucleotide sequence: TGTGCCAGCAGCCTCTCAAACAGGGAAGGCGAGCAGTACTTC. It encodes CASSLSNREGEQYF. This chain connects TRBV11-3 to TRBJ2-7, with a weak D call TRBD1 (6 bases). The CDR3 is 14 residues long. Germline V gene sequence: CDR1 SGHNT, CDR2 YENEEA. V lost 5 bases to trimming and J lost 6 bases, with 17 bases between them.

The chain carries TRBV7-3 and TRBJ2-5, with TRBD1 matching over 9 bases. The CDR3 consists of 14 residues. Germline V CDR1 and CDR2: SGHTA, FQGTGA. V shed 5 bases and J 4 bases; nucleotides not matched to a gene: 5. The CDR3 is CASSTAGQGETQYF. Here the CDR3 DNA reads TGTGCCAGCAGCACAGCGGGACAGGGAGAGACCCAGTACTTC.

V usage is TRBV5-1 and J usage is TRBJ2-1; 12 nucleotides line up with TRBD2. This CDR3 has 16 residues. CDR1 and CDR2 (germline): SGHRS, YFSETQ. V lost 4 bases, J lost 4 bases, and 6 bases stayed unmatched. The CDR3 sequence is CASSTGTSGSYNEQFF. CDR3 nucleotides: TGCGCCAGCAGCACAGGGACTAGCGGGTCTTACAATGAGCAGTTCTTC. Together with reference TRBV5-1 and TRBJ2-1, the CDR3 gives the full variable domain: KAGVTQTPRYLIKTRGQQVTLSCSPISGHRSVSWYQQTPGQGLQFLFEYFSETQRNKGNFPGRFSGRQFSNSRSEMNVSTLELGDSALYLCASSTGTSGSYNEQFFGPGTRLTVL.

V usage is TRBV6-5 and J usage is TRBJ2-7, with 8 bases fitting TRBD2. The CDR3 runs to 12 residues. CDR1 is MNHEY, CDR2 SVGAGI, per germline. The J segment lost 2 bases and the V segment lost 8 bases, leaving 2 bases of the junction unmatched. The CDR3 here is CASGGGPYEQYF. Written as DNA, the CDR3 is TGTGCCAGCGGCGGGGGGCCCTACGAGCAGTACTTC.

The chain links TRBV19 to TRBJ1-1; tentatively, D is TRBD1 (6 bases). The V gene lost 7 bases and the J gene lost 6 bases, with 24 bases spanning the gap. This CDR3 region has 16 residues. The germline V gene has CDR1 LNHDA and CDR2 SQIVND (reference sequence). CDR3 amino acids: CASNRDPGGGRAEAFF. In DNA, the CDR3 is TGTGCCAGTAACCGTGACCCGGGAGGGGGTAGAGCTGAAGCTTTCTTT.

In DNA form, the CDR3 reads TGTGCCAGCTCTACGGGGAGACGGGGAAATTACGAGCAGTACTTC. It codes for CASSTGRRGNYEQYF. V gene TRBV18 combines with J gene TRBJ2-7; D is perhaps TRBD2 (5 bases). Germline assignment: CDR1 KGHSH and CDR2 LQKENI. CDR3 length: 15 residues. The V gene lost 6 bases and the J gene lost 4 bases, with 19 bases spanning the gap.

The table lists this clone with a count of one. V usage is TRBV2 and J usage is TRBJ1-1; the D is unclear. CDR1 and CDR2 (germline): SNHLY, FYNNEI. CDR3 length: 13 residues. Trimming removed 3 bases at V and 0 bases at J, with 5 bases between. In DNA form, the CDR3 reads TGTGCCAGCAGTGATGAGTTGAACACTGAAGCTTTCTTT. It specifies CASSDELNTEAFF.

The CDR3 protein is CASSLGQGAGELFF. The CDR3 region has the DNA TGTGCCAGTAGTTTAGGACAGGGGGCCGGGGAGCTGTTTTTT. This sequence joins TRBV19 and TRBJ2-2; 10 bases are shared with TRBD1. After removal of 5 bases from V and 6 bases from J, the junction contained 3 bases not matched to a gene. The length of the CDR3 is 14 residues. Germline loops: CDR1 LNHDA, CDR2 SQIVND (reference sequence).

This sequence joins TRBV28 and TRBJ2-5; no firm D call. The CDR3 extends over 13 amino acids. Germline V gene lookup returns CDR1 MDHEN and CDR2 SYDVKM. Trimming took 7 bases from V and 9 from J, leaving 18 bases between them. CDR3 DNA sequence: TGTGCCAGCACGAATCCCTTCTCCCAGGCCCAGTACTTC. Protein product: CASTNPFSQAQYF.

The chain combines TRBV5-1 with TRBJ1-6; 8 nucleotides align to TRBD1. This CDR3 has 16 residues. V was pared by 0 bases and J by 9 bases, with 8 bases of the junction left unmatched. Germline CDR1 reads SGHRS; CDR2 reads YFSETQ. The CDR3 reads CASSLAAGTGISPLHF. DNA of the CDR3: TGCGCCAGCAGCTTGGCAGCCGGGACAGGCATTTCACCCCTCCACTTT.

The chain couples TRBV9 to TRBJ2-3; a possible D gene is TRBD2 (5 bases). Germline lookup yields CDR1 SGDLS and CDR2 YYNGEE. This CDR3 has 16 amino acids. Trimming shortened V by 0 bases and J by 6 bases, and 17 bases separated the two germline ends. CDR3 sequence: CASSVGRRRRLDTQYF. DNA for the CDR3: TGTGCCAGCAGCGTAGGTCGGAGGAGGAGACTGGATACGCAGTATTTT.

This CDR3 is CASSPLRRLSTDTQYF. CDR3 nucleotide sequence: TGCGCCAGCAGCCCCCTACGAAGGCTTAGCACAGATACGCAGTATTTT. V gene TRBV4-3 combines with J gene TRBJ2-3; no definite D call. The germline V gene encodes CDR1 LGHNA and CDR2 YSLEER. The CDR3 is made up of 16 amino acids. V gave up 4 bases and J gave up 0 bases, with 14 bases separating them.

The V gene is TRBV25-1, the J gene TRBJ2-7, with TRBD1 as a possible D gene (5 bases). The germline CDR1 and CDR2 sequences are MGHDK and SYGVNS. The CDR3 spans 14 residues. V lost 6 bases and J lost 3, with 15 bases in between. CDR3 residues: CASSSLKGIYEQYF. DNA for the CDR3: TGTGCCAGCAGCAGTCTTAAGGGGATCTACGAGCAGTACTTC.

The gene calls are TRBV7-9 and TRBJ2-3; D might be TRBD1 or TRBD2, each matching 5 bases. The V gene's germline CDR1 is SEHNR and CDR2 FQNEAQ (reference sequence). CDR3 length: 15 residues. V lost 1 base to trimming and J lost 6 bases, with 14 bases between them. CDR3 bases: TGTGCCAGCAGCTTAGTGGGGGTTCTCGGGGATACGCAGTATTTT. Its translation is CASSLVGVLGDTQYF.